The sequence of this T cell receptor beta chain was determined in a study of T cells in Graves' hyperthyroidism and ophthalmopathy. The CDR3 regions of TCR beta were amplified from RNA transcripts. First-round RT-PCR targeting the TCR CDR3 was performed with the HTBI primer set. TCRdb reprocessed the multiplex PCR reads via MiXCR and lists one record per CDR3 protein. The sample includes about 500,000 distinct CDR3 sequences, 16% seen only once; the top ten take over 25%. Lactation, pregnancy, other autoimmune disease or uncontrolled infection led to exclusion of patients. This clonotype was recorded a few times. Sequences were obtained from blood. This receptor was identified in a woman aged 30 to 39 with Graves' ophthalmopathy.

The CDR3 DNA reads as TGCAGTGCTAGAGATGACCAGAACAGGCATTTT. This gives the protein CSARDDQNRHF. The chain links TRBV20-1 to TRBJ1-5; no reliable D call. The CDR3 spans 11 residues. Trimming took off 0 bases at V and 15 bases at J, with 12 bases between the two ends. Germline V CDR1 and CDR2: DFQATT, SNEGSKA (reference sequence).